This entry describes one TCR beta chain. The sample is drawn from a study of T cell changes during pregnancy in multiple sclerosis. The CDR3 has 17 amino acids. CDR1 is SQVTM, CDR2 ANQGSEA, per germline. V was pared by 8 bases and J by 1 base, with 16 bases of the junction left unmatched. Assay: immunoSEQ multiplex PCR; the TCRdb copy retains only in-frame clones and omits some. The data contain 40,000 to 50,000 clones, 90% to 95% of them seen just once; the ten biggest clones take up 6.5% to 9.5%. This sequence joins TRBV29-1 and TRBJ2-5; 10 bases map to TRBD2. The sequence came from a female donor with multiple sclerosis, enrolled in a pregnancy study. This material consisted of CD8+ T cells from peripheral blood mononuclear cells, taken in the third trimester of pregnancy. The CDR3, as DNA: TGCAGCCCCACGATGGGACTAGCGTTTAGCTCCCAAGAGACCCAGTACTTC. Translated: CSPTMGLAFSSQETQYF. The full variable domain, completed using reference TRBV29-1 and TRBJ2-5, is SAVISQKPSRDICQRGTSLTIQCQVDSQVTMMFWYRQQPGQSLTLIATANQGSEATYESGFVIDKFPISRPNLTFSTLTVSNMSPEDSSIYLCSPTMGLAFSSQETQYFGPGTRLLVL.